Detailed here is one T cell receptor beta chain. Germline V gives CDR1 MDHEN, CDR2 SYDVKM. The CDR3 is 14 amino acids. Trimming pared 5 bases from V and 1 base from J, leaving 8 bases between. The entry originates in a study of T cells of healthy individuals. Via MiXCR, TCRdb re-called the 5' RACE reads, giving one row per CDR3 protein. The sample includes 60,000 to 80,000 distinct CDR3 sequences, roughly 16% seen only once; the top ten take around 4.5%. The chain employs TRBV28 and TRBJ2-2; no definite D call. This sequence was found in a human donor in good health. The CDR3 loop reads CASSIRQNTGELFF. In DNA form, the CDR3 reads TGTGCCAGCAGTATCCGGCAGAACACCGGGGAGCTGTTTTTT.